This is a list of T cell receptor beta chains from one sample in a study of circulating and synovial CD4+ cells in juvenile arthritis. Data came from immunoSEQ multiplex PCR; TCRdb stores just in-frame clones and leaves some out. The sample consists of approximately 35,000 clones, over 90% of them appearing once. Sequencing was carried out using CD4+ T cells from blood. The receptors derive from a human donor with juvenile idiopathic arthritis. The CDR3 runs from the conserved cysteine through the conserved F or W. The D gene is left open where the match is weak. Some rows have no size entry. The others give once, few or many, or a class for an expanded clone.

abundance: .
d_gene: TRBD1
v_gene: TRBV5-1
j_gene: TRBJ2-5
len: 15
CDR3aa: CASSIPQGAKETQYF
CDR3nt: TGCGCCAGCAGCATACCACAGGGGGCGAAAGAGACCCAGTACTTC

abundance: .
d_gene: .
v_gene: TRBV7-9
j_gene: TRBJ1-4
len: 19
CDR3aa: CASSLVSPHSRGTNEKLFF
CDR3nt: TGTGCCAGCAGCTTAGTTTCTCCCCACAGTCGGGGGACTAATGAAAAACTGTTTTTT

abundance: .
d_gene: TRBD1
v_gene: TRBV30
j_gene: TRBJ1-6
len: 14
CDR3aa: CAWSVTGGNSPLHF
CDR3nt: TGTGCCTGGAGTGTAACAGGGGGCAATTCCCCCCTCCACTTT

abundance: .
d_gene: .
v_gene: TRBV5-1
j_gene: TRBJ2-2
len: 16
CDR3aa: CASSLDRTSNTGELFF
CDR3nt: TGCGCCAGCAGCTTGGACAGGACATCGAACACCGGGGAGCTGTTTTTT

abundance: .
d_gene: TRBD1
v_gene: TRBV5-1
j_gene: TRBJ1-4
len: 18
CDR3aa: CASSYTRDSYATNEKLFF
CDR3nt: TGCGCCAGCAGTTATACGCGGGACAGCTATGCAACTAATGAAAAACTGTTTTTT

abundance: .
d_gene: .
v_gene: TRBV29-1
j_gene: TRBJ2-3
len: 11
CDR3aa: CSVPLTDTQYF
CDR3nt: TGCAGCGTGCCACTCACAGATACGCAGTATTTT

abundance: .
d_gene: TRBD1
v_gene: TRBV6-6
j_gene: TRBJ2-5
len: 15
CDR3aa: CASSYLGQGMETQYF
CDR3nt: TGTGCCAGCAGTTACCTGGGACAGGGTATGGAGACCCAGTACTTC

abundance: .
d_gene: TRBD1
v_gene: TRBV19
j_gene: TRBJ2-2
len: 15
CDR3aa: CASSPQTGGTGELFF
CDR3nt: TGTGCCAGTAGTCCCCAGACAGGGGGCACCGGGGAGCTGTTTTTT

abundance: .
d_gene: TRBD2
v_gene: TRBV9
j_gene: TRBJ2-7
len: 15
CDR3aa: CASSPFLAGAYEQYF
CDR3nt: TGTGCCAGCAGCCCGTTTCTAGCGGGAGCCTACGAGCAGTACTTC

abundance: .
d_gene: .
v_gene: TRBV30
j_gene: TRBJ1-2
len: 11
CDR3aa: CAWSVLKGYTF
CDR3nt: TGTGCCTGGAGTGTACTCAAAGGCTACACCTTC

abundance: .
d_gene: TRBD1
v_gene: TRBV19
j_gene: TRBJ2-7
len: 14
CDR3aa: CASSIRTGGGEQYF
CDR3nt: TGTGCCAGTAGTATACGGACAGGGGGCGGCGAGCAGTACTTC

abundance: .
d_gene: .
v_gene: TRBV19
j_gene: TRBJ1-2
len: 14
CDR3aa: CASSPAGGDYGYTF
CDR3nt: TGTGCCAGTAGTCCGGCAGGAGGGGACTATGGCTACACCTTC

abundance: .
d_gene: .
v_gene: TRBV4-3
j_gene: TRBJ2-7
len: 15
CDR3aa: CASSQVHGIGYEQYF
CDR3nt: TGCGCCAGCAGCCAAGTCCATGGTATCGGGTACGAGCAGTACTTC

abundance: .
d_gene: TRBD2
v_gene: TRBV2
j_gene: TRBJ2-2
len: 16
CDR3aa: CASSTLSGANTGELFF
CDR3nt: TGTGCCAGCAGTACCTTGAGCGGGGCGAACACCGGGGAGCTGTTTTTT

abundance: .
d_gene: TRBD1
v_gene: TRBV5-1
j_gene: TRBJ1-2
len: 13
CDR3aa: CASSLQGSDGYTF
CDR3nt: TGCGCCAGCAGCTTACAGGGGAGTGATGGCTACACCTTC

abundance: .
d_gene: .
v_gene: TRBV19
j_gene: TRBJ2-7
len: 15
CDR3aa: CASSAVGNLLYEQYF
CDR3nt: TGTGCCAGTAGTGCAGTCGGGAACCTTCTCTACGAGCAGTACTTC

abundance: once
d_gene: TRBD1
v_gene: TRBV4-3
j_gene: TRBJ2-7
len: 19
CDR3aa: CASSQDYTPKSGTGRFQYF
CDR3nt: TGCGCCAGCAGCCAAGATTATACCCCAAAATCCGGGACAGGGCGCTTCCAGTACTTC

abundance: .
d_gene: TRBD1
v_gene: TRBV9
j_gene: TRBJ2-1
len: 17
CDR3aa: CASSAKYAGTGPNEQFF
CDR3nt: TGTGCCAGCAGCGCCAAGTATGCCGGGACAGGGCCCAATGAGCAGTTCTTC

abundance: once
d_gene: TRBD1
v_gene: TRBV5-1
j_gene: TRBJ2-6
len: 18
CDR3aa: CASSSPRDRDAGANVLTF
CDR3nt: TGCGCCAGCAGCTCCCCTCGGGACAGGGACGCTGGGGCCAACGTCCTGACTTTC

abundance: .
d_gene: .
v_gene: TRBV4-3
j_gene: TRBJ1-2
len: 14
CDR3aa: CASSQVRLDYGYTF
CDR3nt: TGCGCCAGCAGCCAAGTGAGGTTGGACTATGGCTACACCTTC

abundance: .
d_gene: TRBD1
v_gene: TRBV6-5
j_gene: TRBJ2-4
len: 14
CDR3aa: CASSYLGQGNIQYF
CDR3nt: TGTGCCAGCAGTTATTTAGGACAGGGGAACATTCAGTACTTC

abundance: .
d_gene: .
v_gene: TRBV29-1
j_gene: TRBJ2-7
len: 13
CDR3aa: CSVEVGSSYEQYF
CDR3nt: TGCAGCGTTGAGGTCGGGAGCTCCTACGAGCAGTACTTC

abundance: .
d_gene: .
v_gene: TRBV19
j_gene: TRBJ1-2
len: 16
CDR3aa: CASSFGGALTNYGYTF
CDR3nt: TGTGCCAGTAGTTTCGGAGGGGCCCTGACTAACTATGGCTACACCTTC

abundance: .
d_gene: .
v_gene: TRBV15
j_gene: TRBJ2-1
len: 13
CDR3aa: CATSRDLRNEQFF
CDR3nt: TGTGCCACCAGCAGAGATCTGAGAAATGAGCAGTTCTTC

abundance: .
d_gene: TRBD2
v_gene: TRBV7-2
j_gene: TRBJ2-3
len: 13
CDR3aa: CASSLAPGLAGLF
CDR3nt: TGTGCCAGCAGCTTAGCGCCAGGACTAGCGGGGTTATTT

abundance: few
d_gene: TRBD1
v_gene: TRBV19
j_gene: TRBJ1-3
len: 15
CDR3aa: CASSLTGDRRNTIYF
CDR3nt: TGTGCCAGTAGTCTGACAGGGGATCGTCGAAACACCATATATTTT

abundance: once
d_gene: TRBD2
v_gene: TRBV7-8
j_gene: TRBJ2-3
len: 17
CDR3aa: CASSRSGRGWSTDTQYF
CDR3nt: TGTGCCAGCAGTCGATCGGGGCGGGGGTGGAGCACAGATACGCAGTATTTT